This T cell receptor beta chain originates from a study of cytomegalovirus exposure and HLA in healthy donors. As regards this clone: Its specificity is not known.

Overall study results and limits: Relative to equally common others, HLA-associated TCR beta chains showed greater clonal expansion in a later analysis. For presence/absence analyses, sequencing depth was assumed to be roughly uniform across donors.

The PCR employed 60 Vbeta primers together with 13 Jbeta primers. Assay: immunoSEQ multiplex PCR; the TCRdb copy retains only in-frame clones and omits some. Among about 130,000 clones, roughly three quarters were seen once, and the ten largest hold approximately 3.4%. V lost 6 bases to trimming and J lost 0 bases; unmatched junction nucleotides: 8. The germline CDR1 and CDR2 sequences are SNHLY and FYNNEI. The CDR3 is made up of 17 amino acids. The receptor was derived from a man aged 35 to 55 in good health and CMV-seronegative. This rearrangement joins TRBV2 to TRBJ1-5, with 10 bases lining up with TRBD1. Sequencing used PBMCs. For the CDR3, the DNA is TGTGCCAGCAGGGCCGGGACAGGGGCTTATAGCAATCAGCCCCAGCATTTT. Translated: CASRAGTGAYSNQPQHF. The full variable domain, with the rest looked up from reference TRBV2 and TRBJ1-5, is EPEVTQTPSHQVTQMGQEVILRCVPISNHLYFYWYRQILGQKVEFLVSFYNNEISEKSEIFDDQFSVERPDGSNFTLKIRSTKLEDSAMYFCASRAGTGAYSNQPQHFGDGTRLSIL.